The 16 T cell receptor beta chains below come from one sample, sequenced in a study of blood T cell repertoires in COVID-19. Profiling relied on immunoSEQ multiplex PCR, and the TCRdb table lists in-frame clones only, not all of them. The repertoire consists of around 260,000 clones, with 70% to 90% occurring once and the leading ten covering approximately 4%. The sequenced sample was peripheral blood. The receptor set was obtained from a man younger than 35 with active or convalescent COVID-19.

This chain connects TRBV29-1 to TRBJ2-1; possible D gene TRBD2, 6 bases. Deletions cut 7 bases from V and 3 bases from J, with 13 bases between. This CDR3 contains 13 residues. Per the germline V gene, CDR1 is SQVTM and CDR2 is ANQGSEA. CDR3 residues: CSAPAEGYNEQFF. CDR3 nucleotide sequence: TGCAGCGCCCCGGCGGAGGGCTACAATGAGCAGTTCTTC.

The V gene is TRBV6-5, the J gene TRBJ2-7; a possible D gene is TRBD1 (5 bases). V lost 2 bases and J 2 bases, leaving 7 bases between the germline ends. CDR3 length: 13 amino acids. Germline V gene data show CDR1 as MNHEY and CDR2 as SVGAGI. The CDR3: CASSYRGTYEQYF. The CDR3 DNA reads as TGTGCCAGCAGTTACAGGGGAACCTACGAGCAGTACTTC.

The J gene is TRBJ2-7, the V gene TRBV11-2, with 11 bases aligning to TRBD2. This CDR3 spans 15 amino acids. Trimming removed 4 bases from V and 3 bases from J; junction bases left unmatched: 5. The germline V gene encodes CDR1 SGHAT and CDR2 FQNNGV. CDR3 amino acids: CASSSLTSGVYEQYF. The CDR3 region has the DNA TGTGCCAGCAGCTCCCTGACTAGCGGGGTCTACGAGCAGTACTTC.

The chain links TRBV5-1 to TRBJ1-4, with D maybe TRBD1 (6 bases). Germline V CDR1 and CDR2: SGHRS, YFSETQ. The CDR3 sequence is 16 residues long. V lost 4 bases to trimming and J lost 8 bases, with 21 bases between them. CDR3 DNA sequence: TGCGCCAGCAGCCCCTTCCCGGGGGCGGGAGACGAAAAACTGTTTTTT. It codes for CASSPFPGAGDEKLFF. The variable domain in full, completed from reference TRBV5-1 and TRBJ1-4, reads KAGVTQTPRYLIKTRGQQVTLSCSPISGHRSVSWYQQTPGQGLQFLFEYFSETQRNKGNFPGRFSGRQFSNSRSEMNVSTLELGDSALYLCASSPFPGAGDEKLFFGSGTQLSVL.

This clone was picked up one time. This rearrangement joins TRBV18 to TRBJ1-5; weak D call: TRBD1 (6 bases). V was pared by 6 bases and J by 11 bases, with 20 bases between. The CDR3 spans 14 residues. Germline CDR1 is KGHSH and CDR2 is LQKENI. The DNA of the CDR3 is TGTGCCAGCTCCCGGGGGGCGCTCCCGGTTGCCCAGCATTTT. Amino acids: CASSRGALPVAQHF.

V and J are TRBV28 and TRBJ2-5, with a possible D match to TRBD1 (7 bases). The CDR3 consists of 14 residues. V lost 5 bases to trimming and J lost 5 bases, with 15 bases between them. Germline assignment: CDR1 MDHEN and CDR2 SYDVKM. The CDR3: CASSHTRGRETQYF. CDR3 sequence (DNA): TGTGCCAGCAGTCACACCAGGGGGAGGGAGACCCAGTACTTC.

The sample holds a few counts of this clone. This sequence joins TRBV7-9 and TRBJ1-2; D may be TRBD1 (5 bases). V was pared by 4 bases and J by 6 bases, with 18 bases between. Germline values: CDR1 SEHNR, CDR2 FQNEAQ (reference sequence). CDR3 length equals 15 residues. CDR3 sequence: CASSSDAGGWNGYTF. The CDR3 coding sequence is TGTGCCAGCAGCTCAGATGCGGGGGGTTGGAATGGCTACACCTTC.

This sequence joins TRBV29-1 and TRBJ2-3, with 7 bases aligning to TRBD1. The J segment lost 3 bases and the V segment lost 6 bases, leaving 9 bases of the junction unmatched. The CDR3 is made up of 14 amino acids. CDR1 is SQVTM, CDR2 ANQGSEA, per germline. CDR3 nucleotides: TGCAGCGTGCTAAACAGGGGTGGGACAGATACGCAGTATTTT. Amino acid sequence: CSVLNRGGTDTQYF.

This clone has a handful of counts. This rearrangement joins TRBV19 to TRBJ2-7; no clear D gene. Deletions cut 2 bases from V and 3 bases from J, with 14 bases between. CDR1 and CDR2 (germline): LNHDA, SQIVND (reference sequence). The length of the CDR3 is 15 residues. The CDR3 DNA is TGTGCCAGTAGTATAAGCTCCACGTTGATCTACGAGCAGTACTTC. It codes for CASSISSTLIYEQYF.

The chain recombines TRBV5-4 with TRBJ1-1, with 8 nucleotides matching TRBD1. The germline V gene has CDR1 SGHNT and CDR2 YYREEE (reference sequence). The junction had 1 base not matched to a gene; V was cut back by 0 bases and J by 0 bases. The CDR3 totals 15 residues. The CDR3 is CASSLGTGMNTEAFF. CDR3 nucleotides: TGTGCCAGCAGCTTGGGGACAGGGATGAACACTGAAGCTTTCTTT.

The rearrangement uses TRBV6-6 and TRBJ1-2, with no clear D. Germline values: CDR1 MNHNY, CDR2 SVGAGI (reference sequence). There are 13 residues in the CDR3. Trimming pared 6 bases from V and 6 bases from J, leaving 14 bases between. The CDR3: CASRPQDFHGYTF. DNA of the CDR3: TGTGCCAGCAGACCTCAGGATTTCCATGGCTACACCTTC.

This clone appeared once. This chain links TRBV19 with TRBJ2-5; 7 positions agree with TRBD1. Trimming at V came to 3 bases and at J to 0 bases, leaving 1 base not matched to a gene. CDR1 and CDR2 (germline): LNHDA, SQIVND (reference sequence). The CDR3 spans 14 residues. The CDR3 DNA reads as TGTGCCAGTAGTATGACAGGGTACCAAGAGACCCAGTACTTC. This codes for CASSMTGYQETQYF.

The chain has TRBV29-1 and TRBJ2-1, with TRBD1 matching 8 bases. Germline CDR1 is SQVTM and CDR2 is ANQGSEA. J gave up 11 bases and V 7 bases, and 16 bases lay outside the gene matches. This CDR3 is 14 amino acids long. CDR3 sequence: CSALRTGTARQQFF. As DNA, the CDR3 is TGCAGCGCCCTCCGGACAGGGACAGCTCGGCAGCAGTTCTTC.

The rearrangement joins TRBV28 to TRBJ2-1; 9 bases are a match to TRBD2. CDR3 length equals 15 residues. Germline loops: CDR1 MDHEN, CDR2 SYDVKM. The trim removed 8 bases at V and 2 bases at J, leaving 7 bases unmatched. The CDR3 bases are TGTGCCAGCGGAGAGAGCGGGGGGCCCTACAATGAGCAGTTCTTC. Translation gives CASGESGGPYNEQFF.

CDR3 sequence reads: CASSEGQNPLGYTF. CDR3 bases: TGTGCCAGCAGTGAGGGCCAAAACCCCCTGGGCTACACCTTC. The rearrangement uses TRBV2 and TRBJ1-2; D not certain. V was clipped by 3 bases and J by 8 bases, with 16 bases between them. CDR3 length equals 14 residues. Germline CDR1 is SNHLY and CDR2 is FYNNEI.

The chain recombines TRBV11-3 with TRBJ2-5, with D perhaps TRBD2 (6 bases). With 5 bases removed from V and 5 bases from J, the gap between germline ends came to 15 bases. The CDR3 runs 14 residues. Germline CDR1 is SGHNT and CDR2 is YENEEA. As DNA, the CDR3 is TGTGCCAGCAGCGGGCACCTCGGAGGGGAGACCCAGTACTTC. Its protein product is CASSGHLGGETQYF.